Listed here are 3 T cell receptor beta chains from one sample, sequenced in a study of vaccination and CD4 T cells after COVID-19. The assay that was used to sequence DNA from cultured CD4+ T cells was the Oncomine TCR Beta short-read assay. Each CDR3 protein is one row after TCRdb ran MiXCR on the PCR reads. The data contain 7,000 to 9,000 distinct CDR3 sequences, roughly three fifths of them singletons. No antigen has been identified for these receptors. Stated treatment: roughly 10-day PBMC culture with coronavirus spike peptide pools or control peptides (ViraFEST assay). This sample comprised cultured CD4+ T cells from blood, obtained after SARS-CoV-2 vaccination. The receptors here all came from a human donor with COVID-19.

This rearrangement joins TRBV18 to TRBJ1-2; TRBD1 agrees at 8 bases. The CDR3 has 15 residues. From germline, CDR1 is KGHSH and CDR2 LQKENI. The trim removed 4 bases at V and 0 bases at J, leaving 4 bases unmatched. CDR3 amino acids: CASSQGQGSNYGYTF. CDR3 bases: TGTGCCAGCTCACAAGGACAGGGATCTAACTATGGCTACACCTTC.

The rearrangement joins TRBV6-5 to TRBJ1-5; TRBD1 is a possible D gene (5 bases). V was cut by 0 bases and J by 4 bases, with 13 bases left in between. The CDR3 is made up of 16 amino acids. Germline values: CDR1 MNHEY, CDR2 SVGAGI. CDR3 region: CASSYSGQGWNQPQHF. The CDR3 nucleotides are TGTGCCAGCAGTTACTCAGGGCAGGGATGGAATCAGCCCCAGCATTTT.

This clonotype has only a few counts. The chain couples TRBV7-2 to TRBJ1-1, with D unclear. Germline CDR1 and CDR2: SGHTA and FQGNSA. Trimming cost V 1 base and J 8 bases, with 17 bases left between them. CDR3 length equals 15 residues. In DNA, the CDR3 is TGTGCCAGCAGCTTAGAAAGGGTACCCCTTGGGGAAGCTTTCTTT. It yields the protein CASSLERVPLGEAFF. Full variable domain (outside the CDR3, taken from reference TRBV7-2 and TRBJ1-1): GAGVSQSPSNKVTEKGKDVELRCDPISGHTALYWYRQSLGQGLEFLIYFQGNSAPDKSGLPSDRFSAERTGGSVSTLTIQRTQQEDSAVYLCASSLERVPLGEAFFGQGTRLTVV.